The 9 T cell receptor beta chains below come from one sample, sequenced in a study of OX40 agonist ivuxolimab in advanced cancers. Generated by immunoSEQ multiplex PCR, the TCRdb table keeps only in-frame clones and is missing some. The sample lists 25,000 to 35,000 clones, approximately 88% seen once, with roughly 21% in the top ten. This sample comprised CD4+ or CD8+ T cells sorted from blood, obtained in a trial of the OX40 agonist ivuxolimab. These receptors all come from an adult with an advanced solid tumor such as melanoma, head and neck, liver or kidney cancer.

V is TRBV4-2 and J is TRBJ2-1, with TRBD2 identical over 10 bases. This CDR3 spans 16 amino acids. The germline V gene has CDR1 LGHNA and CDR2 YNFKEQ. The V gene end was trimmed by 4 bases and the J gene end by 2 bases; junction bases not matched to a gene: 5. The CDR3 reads CASSPGLALTYNEQFF. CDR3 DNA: TGTGCCAGCAGCCCGGGACTAGCGTTGACCTACAATGAGCAGTTCTTC.

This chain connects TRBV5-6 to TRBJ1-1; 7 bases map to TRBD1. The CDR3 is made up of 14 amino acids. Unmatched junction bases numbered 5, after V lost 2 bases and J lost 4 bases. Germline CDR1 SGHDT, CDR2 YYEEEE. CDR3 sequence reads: CASSFPGGLTEAFF. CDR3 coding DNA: TGTGCCAGCAGCTTTCCAGGGGGACTCACTGAAGCTTTCTTT.

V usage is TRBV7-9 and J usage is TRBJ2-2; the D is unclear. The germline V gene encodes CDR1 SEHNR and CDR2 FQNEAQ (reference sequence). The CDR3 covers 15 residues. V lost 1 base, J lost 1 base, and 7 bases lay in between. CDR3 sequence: CASSLVALNTGELFF. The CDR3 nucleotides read TGTGCCAGCAGCTTAGTCGCCTTGAACACCGGGGAGCTGTTTTTT.

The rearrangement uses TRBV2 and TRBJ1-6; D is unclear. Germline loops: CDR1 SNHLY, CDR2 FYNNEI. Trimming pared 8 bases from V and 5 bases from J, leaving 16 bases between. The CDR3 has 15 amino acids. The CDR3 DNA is TGTGCCAGCGGCTGGGCGGGTTTCCATAATTCACCCCTCCACTTT. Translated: CASGWAGFHNSPLHF.

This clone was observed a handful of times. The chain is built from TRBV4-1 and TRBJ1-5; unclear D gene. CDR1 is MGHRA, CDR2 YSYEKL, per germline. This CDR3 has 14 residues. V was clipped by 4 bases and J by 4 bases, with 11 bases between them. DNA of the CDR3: TGCGCCAGCAGCCGGACGACGGAGAATCAGCCCCAGCATTTT. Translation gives CASSRTTENQPQHF.

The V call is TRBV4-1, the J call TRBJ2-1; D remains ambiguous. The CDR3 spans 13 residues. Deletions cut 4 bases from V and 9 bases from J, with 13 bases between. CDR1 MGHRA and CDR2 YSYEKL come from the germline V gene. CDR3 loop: CASSPNRNAEQFF. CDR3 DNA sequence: TGCGCCAGCAGCCCCAATAGGAATGCTGAGCAGTTCTTC.

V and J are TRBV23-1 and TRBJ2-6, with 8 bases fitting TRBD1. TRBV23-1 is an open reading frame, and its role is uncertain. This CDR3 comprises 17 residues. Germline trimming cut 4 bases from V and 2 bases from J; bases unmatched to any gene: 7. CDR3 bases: TGCGCCAGCAGTCCCAGGGGGCAGACCCCTGGGGCCAACGTCCTGACTTTC. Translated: CASSPRGQTPGANVLTF.

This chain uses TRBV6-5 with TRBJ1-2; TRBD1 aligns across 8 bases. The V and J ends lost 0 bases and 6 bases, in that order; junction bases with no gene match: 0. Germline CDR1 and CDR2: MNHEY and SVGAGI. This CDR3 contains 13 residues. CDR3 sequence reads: CASSYSTGDGYTF. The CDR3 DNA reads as TGTGCCAGCAGTTACTCGACAGGGGATGGCTACACCTTC.

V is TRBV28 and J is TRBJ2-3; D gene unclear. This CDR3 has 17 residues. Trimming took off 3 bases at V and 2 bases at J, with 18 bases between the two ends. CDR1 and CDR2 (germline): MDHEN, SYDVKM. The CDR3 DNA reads TGTGCCAGCAGTTTCCCAAAGGCAGGTTATGACACAGATACGCAGTATTTT. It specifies CASSFPKAGYDTDTQYF. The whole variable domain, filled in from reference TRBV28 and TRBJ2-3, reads DVKVTQSSRYLVKRTGEKVFLECVQDMDHENMFWYRQDPGLGLRLIYFSYDVKMKEKGDIPEGYSVSREKKERFSLILESASTNQTSMYLCASSFPKAGYDTDTQYFGPGTRLTVL.